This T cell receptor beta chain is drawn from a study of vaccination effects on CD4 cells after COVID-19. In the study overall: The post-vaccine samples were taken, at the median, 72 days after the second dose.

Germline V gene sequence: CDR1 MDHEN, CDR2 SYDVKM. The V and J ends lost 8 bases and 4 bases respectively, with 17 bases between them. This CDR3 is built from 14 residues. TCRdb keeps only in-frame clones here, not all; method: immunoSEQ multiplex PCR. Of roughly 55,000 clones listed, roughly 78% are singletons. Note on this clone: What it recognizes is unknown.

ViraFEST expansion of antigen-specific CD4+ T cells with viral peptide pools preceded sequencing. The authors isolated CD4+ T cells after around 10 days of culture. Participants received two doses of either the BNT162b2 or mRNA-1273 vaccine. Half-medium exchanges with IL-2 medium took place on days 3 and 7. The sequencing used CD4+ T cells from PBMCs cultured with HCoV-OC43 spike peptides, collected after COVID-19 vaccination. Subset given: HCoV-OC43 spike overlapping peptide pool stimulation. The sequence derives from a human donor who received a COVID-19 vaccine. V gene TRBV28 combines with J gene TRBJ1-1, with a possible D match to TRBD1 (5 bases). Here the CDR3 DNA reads TGTGCCAGCCGCCGGGACCTGGCAGGCACTGAAGCTTTCTTT. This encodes CASRRDLAGTEAFF.